This TCR beta chain was retrieved from a study of blood T cell repertoires in COVID-19. TCRdb's table, derived via immunoSEQ multiplex PCR, lists solely in-frame clones and lacks some. The table shows hundreds of thousands of clones, with 70% to 90% occurring only once. The table lists this clone with a count of one. This TCR was sampled from a man younger than 30 with COVID-19, enrolled during active disease. The sample comprised peripheral blood.

The CDR3 DNA reads as TGTGCCAGCAGCAAACAGGGGGCGGGAGAGACCCAGTACTTC. It is translated as CASSKQGAGETQYF. This sequence joins TRBV5-4 and TRBJ2-5, with 9 bases that match TRBD1. Germline CDR1 SGHNT, CDR2 YYREEE (reference sequence). CDR3 length: 14 residues. V lost 4 bases and J lost 4; bases outside the gene matches: 5.